Listed here are 29 T cell receptor beta chains from one sample, sequenced in a study of T cell repertoires in cytomegalovirus infection. Which antigens these TCRs recognize remains unknown. TCRdb ran MiXCR on the reads and lists one entry per CDR3 protein. The sample carries about 830,000 distinct CDR3 sequences, about 30% recorded once. The source was cultured CD8+ T cells from PBMCs, collected from culture after CMV antigen stimulation. These receptors all stem from a human donor in good health (CMV status not recorded). Some clones in this sample may be carry-over from other donors' samples.

This clonotype has more than one count but fewer than ten. The chain uses TRBV28 and TRBJ2-1; no firm D call. Germline V lookup: CDR1 MDHEN, CDR2 SYDVKM. The V end lost 6 bases, the J end lost 4 bases, and 19 bases lay between the germline ends. The CDR3 covers 16 residues. The CDR3 coding sequence is TGTGCCAGCAGACTTATGTCTGAGGAAGGTTACAATGAGCAGTTCTTC. Amino acid sequence: CASRLMSEEGYNEQFF.

A single count supports this clonotype. V gene TRBV6-6 combines with J gene TRBJ2-3; D is undetermined. The germline V gene has CDR1 MNHNY and CDR2 SVGAGI (reference sequence). The CDR3 totals 15 residues. Trimming pared 0 bases from V and 4 bases from J, leaving 11 bases between. The CDR3 coding sequence is TGTGCCAGCAGTTACTCCCAGGTGACTTCAGATACGCAGTATTTT. Amino acid sequence: CASSYSQVTSDTQYF.

The CDR3 loop reads CASRSEGRSEPQYF. CDR3 sequence (DNA): TGTGCCAGCAGATCGGAGGGGCGGTCCGAGCCCCAGTACTTC. V gene TRBV7-9 combines with J gene TRBJ2-5; D might be TRBD2 (6 bases). Trimming pared 6 bases from V and 9 bases from J, leaving 20 bases between. The CDR3 runs 14 residues. Germline V lookup: CDR1 SEHNR, CDR2 FQNEAQ (reference sequence).

The chain uses TRBV6-5 and TRBJ2-3; D gene ambiguous. The CDR3 loop spans 14 amino acids. The V end lost 6 bases, the J end lost 2 bases, and 12 bases lay between the germline ends. Germline CDR1 is MNHEY and CDR2 is SVGAGI. CDR3 DNA: TGTGCCAGCAGATCCGACGGATACACAGATACGCAGTATTTT. Residues: CASRSDGYTDTQYF.

This clonotype was recorded at least ten times. The gene calls are TRBV10-3 and TRBJ2-5; no definite D call. CDR3 length equals 13 residues. V was shortened by 2 bases and J by 0 bases, with 4 bases between the two germline ends. CDR1 is ENHRY, CDR2 SYGVKD, per germline. The CDR3 coding sequence is TGTGCCATCAGTGAGGGGTACCAAGAGACCCAGTACTTC. It translates to CAISEGYQETQYF.

This clonotype was seen repeatedly, ten times or more. V is TRBV7-2 and J is TRBJ1-4; TRBD1 matches at 8 bases. The CDR3 runs 17 residues. Germline loops: CDR1 SGHTA, CDR2 FQGNSA. Trimming cost V 5 bases and J 5 bases; bases outside gene matches: 13. For the CDR3, the DNA is TGTGCCAGCAGCCGACGGATAACAGGGGGGATGAATGAAAAACTGTTTTTT. Amino acid sequence: CASSRRITGGMNEKLFF.

The V gene is TRBV7-6, the J gene TRBJ1-5; a weak D match, TRBD1 (6 bases). The ends were cut back, 2 bases at V and 4 bases at J, with 9 bases in the middle. This CDR3 is 14 amino acids long. The V gene's germline CDR1 is SGHVS and CDR2 FNYEAQ. CDR3 nucleotide sequence: TGTGCCAGCAGCTTATGGGGGCATAATCAGCCCCAGCATTTT. It codes for CASSLWGHNQPQHF.

The chain combines TRBV5-5 with TRBJ2-3; D call uncertain. This CDR3 has 15 amino acids. The V and J ends lost 3 bases and 4 bases respectively, with 15 bases between them. Germline V gene lookup returns CDR1 SGHKS and CDR2 YYEKEE (reference sequence). The CDR3 DNA is TGTGCCAGCAGCTCCGCGGACCCCGTACCAGATACGCAGTATTTT. It specifies CASSSADPVPDTQYF. Drawing the rest from reference TRBV5-5 and TRBJ2-3, the complete variable domain is DAGVTQSPTHLIKTRGQQVTLRCSPISGHKSVSWYQQVLGQGPQFIFQYYEKEERGRGNFPDRFSARQFPNYSSELNVNALLLGDSALYLCASSSADPVPDTQYFGPGTRLTVL.

This clonotype has only a few counts. The V and J genes are TRBV2 and TRBJ1-3, with TRBD1 as a possible D gene (6 bases). The CDR3 spans 15 residues. Germline lookup yields CDR1 SNHLY and CDR2 FYNNEI. The V end lost 4 bases, the J end lost 0 bases, and 10 bases lay between the germline ends. The CDR3 bases are TGTGCCAGCAGTGGAGGGGACATCTCTGGAAACACCATATATTTT. Translating gives CASSGGDISGNTIYF. Based on the CDR3 plus reference TRBV2 and TRBJ1-3, the full variable domain is EPEVTQTPSHQVTQMGQEVILRCVPISNHLYFYWYRQILGQKVEFLVSFYNNEISEKSEIFDDQFSVERPDGSNFTLKIRSTKLEDSAMYFCASSGGDISGNTIYFGEGSWLTVV.

As for this clonotype: Just one base apart from a much larger clone, this may be a read error. The chain recombines TRBV7-6 with TRBJ1-1, with 7 bases identical to TRBD1. Germline V gene sequence: CDR1 SGHVS, CDR2 FNYEAQ. The length of the CDR3 is 15 residues. Germline trimming cut 2 bases from V and 8 bases from J; bases unmatched to any gene: 11. The chain's CDR3 is CASSLRSGTEQEAFF. The CDR3 coding sequence is TGTGCCAGCAGCTTAAGATCCGGGACAGAGCAAGAAGCTTTCTTT.

The genes are TRBV7-8 and TRBJ2-1; 7 bases fit TRBD2. Germline V gives CDR1 SGHVS, CDR2 FQNEAQ. This CDR3 region has 16 residues. Trimming removed 6 bases from V and 2 bases from J; junction bases left unmatched: 10. CDR3 in amino acids: CASRASGVGTYNEQFF. The CDR3 region has the DNA TGTGCCAGCAGGGCTAGCGGCGTTGGAACCTACAATGAGCAGTTCTTC.

V is TRBV7-6 and J is TRBJ1-2; D possibly corresponds to TRBD1 (6 bases). CDR3 size: 16 residues. Trimming pared 4 bases from V and 3 bases from J, leaving 18 bases between. Germline CDR1 reads SGHVS; CDR2 reads FNYEAQ. The CDR3 DNA is TGTGCCAGCAGCTCCGACAGGCCCCCTTGGGACTATGGCTACACCTTC. This translates into CASSSDRPPWDYGYTF.

This clonotype was detected ten times or more. The chain couples TRBV7-6 to TRBJ2-3; TRBD2 matches 10 bases. The CDR3 contains 17 residues. Per germline, CDR1 SGHVS and CDR2 FNYEAQ. J gave up 2 bases and V 2 bases, and 7 bases lay outside the gene matches. The DNA for the CDR3 is TGTGCCAGCAGCTTAAATCTAGCGGGGGTAAACACAGATACGCAGTATTTT. It encodes CASSLNLAGVNTDTQYF.

CDR3 residues: CSVEKVNQETQYF. The CDR3 DNA reads TGCAGCGTTGAGAAGGTGAACCAAGAGACCCAGTACTTC. The chain combines TRBV29-1 with TRBJ2-5; unclear D gene. Per the germline V gene, CDR1 is SQVTM and CDR2 is ANQGSEA. The length of the CDR3 is 13 residues. The germline V and J ends were trimmed by 3 bases and 0 bases, with 8 bases remaining between them.

The chain joins TRBV6-5 to TRBJ2-5; D is undetermined. This CDR3 region has 13 residues. Trimming left V 0 bases short and J 1 base short, with 3 bases between. Germline CDR1 and CDR2: MNHEY and SVGAGI. The DNA of the CDR3 is TGTGCCAGCAGTTACTCGACCCAAGAGACCCAGTACTTC. It specifies CASSYSTQETQYF.

This clonotype was counted a few times. The J gene is TRBJ2-7, the V gene TRBV3-1; the D gene is possibly TRBD1 (6 bases). CDR3 length equals 16 residues. Trimming stripped 2 bases from V and 6 bases from J, with 20 bases between. Looked up from germline, CDR1 is LGHDT and CDR2 is YNNKEL (reference sequence). The CDR3 nucleotides are TGTGCCAGCAGCCAATCGCCGGATTTAACAGGGCGCGAGCAGTACGTC. This encodes CASSQSPDLTGREQYV.

The V gene is TRBV7-9, the J gene TRBJ1-6, with 9 bases identical to TRBD1. V shed 0 bases, J shed 9 bases, and the junction held 15 bases outside the gene matches. There are 19 residues in the CDR3. Germline V lookup: CDR1 SEHNR, CDR2 FQNEAQ (reference sequence). The CDR3 region is CASSLAFGVPPGQGSPLHF. The CDR3 coding sequence is TGTGCCAGCAGCTTAGCGTTCGGGGTCCCACCGGGACAGGGTTCACCCCTCCACTTT.

The V call is TRBV14, the J call TRBJ2-3, with D perhaps TRBD2 (6 bases). Deletions cut 0 bases from V and 2 bases from J, with 12 bases between. The CDR3 has 16 residues. Germline V gene sequence: CDR1 SGHDN, CDR2 FVKESK. The CDR3 sequence is CASSQEPGTSTDTQYF. DNA of the CDR3: TGTGCCAGCAGCCAAGAACCAGGGACTTCCACAGATACGCAGTATTTT.

The chain carries TRBV7-9 and TRBJ1-5, with TRBD1 identical over 11 bases. Per germline, CDR1 SEHNR and CDR2 FQNEAQ (reference sequence). The CDR3 is 16 residues long. The V and J ends lost 5 bases and 7 bases, in that order; junction bases with no gene match: 10. CDR3 region: CASSNTGQGARQPQHF. The DNA for the CDR3 is TGTGCCAGCAGCAATACCGGACAGGGGGCCAGGCAGCCCCAGCATTTT.

This clonotype was detected ten times or more. CDR3 sequence: CASSLRRSYEQYV. In nucleotides, the CDR3 is TGTGCCAGCAGCTTACGAAGGTCCTACGAGCAGTACGTC. V usage is TRBV7-8 and J usage is TRBJ2-7; D gene unclear. This CDR3 is 13 amino acids long. Trimming took 2 bases from V and 1 from J, leaving 6 bases between them. Germline assignment: CDR1 SGHVS and CDR2 FQNEAQ.

A few counts support this clonotype. The chain employs TRBV6-6 and TRBJ2-3; TRBD2 might be the D (6 bases). V was clipped by 8 bases and J by 2 bases, with 20 bases between them. The CDR3 extends over 16 amino acids. CDR1 and CDR2 from the germline V gene are MNHNY and SVGAGI (reference sequence). The CDR3 loop is CASLDEGREYTDTQYF. The CDR3 DNA follows: TGTGCCAGCCTTGACGAGGGGCGGGAATACACAGATACGCAGTATTTT.

This clonotype is a singleton in its sample. This chain connects TRBV7-4 to TRBJ2-1; possible D gene TRBD2, 6 bases. Germline CDR1 and CDR2: SGHVT and SQSDAQ. V lost 5 bases, J lost 3 bases, and 32 bases lay in between. The CDR3 length is 21 residues. The CDR3 region has the DNA TGTGCCAGCAGCCCTCCCATGGGGTCAGAAACAAACCTCGGGAGCTACAATGAGCAGTTCTTC. As protein: CASSPPMGSETNLGSYNEQFF.

The chain couples TRBV27 to TRBJ2-1; D call uncertain. V was shortened by 2 bases and J by 7 bases, with 9 bases between the two germline ends. The germline V gene has CDR1 MNHEY and CDR2 SMNVEV (reference sequence). The CDR3 covers 13 residues. The CDR3 sequence is CASSLNNQNEQFF. The CDR3 nucleotides are TGTGCCAGCAGTTTAAATAACCAAAATGAGCAGTTCTTC.

This clonotype was observed once. CDR3 nucleotides: TGTGCCAGTAGTATAGAGAAGGGACAGGGGAATCAGCCCCAGCATTTT. It translates to CASSIEKGQGNQPQHF. The chain carries TRBV19 and TRBJ1-5; 10 bases are a match to TRBD1. This CDR3 has 16 residues. V was pared by 0 bases and J by 4 bases, with 3 bases of the junction left unmatched. CDR1 and CDR2 from the germline V gene are LNHDA and SQIVND (reference sequence).

In the case of this clonotype: The germline gene is not matched at one end of the junction; a read error may be the cause. This rearrangement joins TRBV5-3 to TRBJ1-1, with D tentatively TRBD1 (5 bases). TRBV5-3 is noted as an ORF with a role that remains uncertain. The CDR3 totals 15 residues. The CDR3 loop reads CASSLAPGWNTEAFF. The CDR3 DNA is TGTGCCAGCAGCTTGGCCCCAGGGTGGAACACTGAAGCTTTCTTT.

The chain combines TRBV6-2 or TRBV6-3 with TRBJ2-1; the D gene is possibly TRBD1 (6 bases). V was trimmed by 2 bases and J by 2 bases, leaving 13 bases between them. The length of the CDR3 is 16 residues. Germline CDR1 MNHEY, CDR2 SVGEGT. The CDR3 sequence: CASSYTSTGTYNEQFF. The CDR3 region has the DNA TGTGCCAGCAGTTACACGTCGACAGGAACCTACAATGAGCAGTTCTTC.

This rearrangement joins TRBV24-1 to TRBJ2-1; 13 bases map to TRBD2. The CDR3 is 16 residues long. V shed 3 bases, J shed 5 bases, and the junction held 3 bases outside the gene matches. Germline CDR1 is KGHDR and CDR2 is SFDVKD. The CDR3 bases are TGTGCCACCAGTGATCCCGGACTAGCGGGAGACAATGAGCAGTTCTTC. This encodes CATSDPGLAGDNEQFF.

This sequence joins TRBV12-5 and TRBJ1-2; TRBD1 matches 9 bases. Trimming removed 1 base from V and 8 bases from J; junction bases left unmatched: 8. Germline V CDR1 and CDR2: LGHNT, FRNRAP. The CDR3 consists of 15 residues. CDR3 DNA sequence: TGTGCTAGTGGTTTGGAGATGACAGGGGGGGACGGCTACACCTTC. This gives the protein CASGLEMTGGDGYTF.

The chain couples TRBV27 to TRBJ2-7, with 7 bases lining up with TRBD1. With V trimmed by 4 bases and J by 3 bases, 9 bases remained unmatched. The CDR3 is 15 residues long. Germline V gene lookup returns CDR1 MNHEY and CDR2 SMNVEV (reference sequence). The CDR3 nucleotides are TGTGCCAGCAGTTCCCCTCCGACAGGGATCTACGAGCAGTACTTC. It encodes CASSSPPTGIYEQYF.